This record concerns one T cell receptor beta chain sequence. These data come from a study of CD8 T cells in Susac syndrome. The germline V gene has CDR1 MDHEN and CDR2 SYDVKM. The CDR3 contains 15 residues. With V trimmed by 3 bases and J by 6 bases, 7 bases remained unmatched. When the RNA was reverse transcribed, random hexamers were used with an input of roughly 0.45 to 1 ug. By means of immunoSEQ multiplex PCR, TCR beta CDR3 spanning 54 Vbeta and 13 Jbeta underwent amplification. TCRdb reprocessed the immunoSEQ multiplex PCR reads via MiXCR and lists one record per CDR3 protein. The sample yields some 65,000 distinct CDR3 sequences, around 95% seen once.

Material: CD8+ T cells from PBMCs. The sequence derives from a human donor with multiple sclerosis. This chain connects TRBV28 to TRBJ2-7; 11 nucleotides match TRBD2. CDR3 in DNA: TGTGCCAGCAGTTTTTATAGACTAGCGGGATCCGAGCAGTACTTC. Amino acid sequence: CASSFYRLAGSEQYF.